A selection of T cell receptor beta chains follows, all from one sample in a study of CD8 T cells in Susac syndrome. One entry per CDR3 protein, called by TCRdb with MiXCR from the immunoSEQ multiplex PCR reads. The table has roughly 180,000 distinct CDR3 sequences, about 95% seen once. The sequencing input was CD4+ T cells from PBMCs. The receptors were gathered from a human donor in good health. The conserved cysteine and the conserved F or W are not part of the CDR3 here.

11,TRBV29-1,SVADSGANVLT
11,TRBV18,ASSAGQEEGYT
10,TRBV30,AWSSGRDEQF
12,TRBV7-9,ASSLTTGDNEQF
12,TRBV27,ASKGGRGSDTQY
12,TRBV20-1,SARDTGGNQPQH
13,TRBV28,ASSLRLQGNQPQH
14,TRBV3-1,ASSQGTSPGVETQY
10,TRBV29-1,SALATQETQY
13,TRBV5-6,ASNTPSGREETQY
12,TRBV20-1,SATLAGGVYEQY
12,TRBV11-2,ASSFTHSGNTIY
12,TRBV15,ATSRLAEGYEQY
12,TRBV29-1,SVSDSLAKNIQY
13,TRBV6-6,ASVWTGDRTDTQY
12,TRBV20-1,SAERQAITYEQY
12,TRBV20-1,SASRSGRTNEQF
12,TRBV29-1,SVDRLAAYNEQF
14,TRBV28,ASSAPGRGSTYEQY
9,TRBV20-1,SAQGGPEQF
13,TRBV7-6,ASSLILGSYNEQF
13,TRBV11-2,ASSRSSTSTDTQY
13,TRBV3-1,ASSHSAPGPNEQF
11,TRBV29-1,SSRRTDDYGYT
11,TRBV12-3/TRBV12-4,ASSRDGRTEAF
8,TRBV20-1,SAPQNEQF
10,TRBV7-9,ASSEDWWSQY
14,TRBV19,ASLGISRVTTAEAF
12,TRBV20-1,SAGQGARNQPQH
9,TRBV29-1,TTEGDYGYT
13,TRBV15,ATSPGAGSNTEAF
14,TRBV24-1,ATSDSGDRVKGGYT
12,TRBV25-1,ASSTGTAYYEQY
13,TRBV7-2,ASSVDLWHTGELF
12,TRBV5-1,ASTPGQGFYEQY
10,TRBV6-2/TRBV6-3,ASSLLRYEQY
12,TRBV12-3/TRBV12-4,ASSVAGVNYGYT
13,TRBV20-1,SAPTSGSSKNIQY
13,TRBV7-6,ASSRAGSGANVLT
13,TRBV9,ASSRRLANYNEQF
11,TRBV12-3/TRBV12-4,ASRAGQQNIQY
14,TRBV14,ASSHLTMRSFNEQF
11,TRBV28,ASSSRYQETQY
14,TRBV27,ASSLGLVPSYNEQF
11,TRBV7-7,ASSLARDETQY
12,TRBV4-3,ASSQEARPGELF
12,TRBV12-3/TRBV12-4,ASTDRTSRETQY
11,TRBV4-3,ASSQVDSYGYT
11,TRBV20-1,SGTSGRTDTQY
14,TRBV11-1,ASSETSASGVHEQF
12,TRBV25-1,ASSVAGANNEQF
13,TRBV3-1,ASSQDLSAGQTQY
12,TRBV2,ASSEVYSGNTIY
14,TRBV27,ASSPLPGAATDTQY
10,TRBV28,ASRSLDYEQY
16,TRBV7-9,ASSPPIGRAGDYNEQF
12,TRBV3-1,ASSHADRDYGYT
13,TRBV4-3,ASSLTTGMNTEAF
9,TRBV29-1,SVAEQETQY
13,TRBV5-1,ASIPDRGLPYEQY